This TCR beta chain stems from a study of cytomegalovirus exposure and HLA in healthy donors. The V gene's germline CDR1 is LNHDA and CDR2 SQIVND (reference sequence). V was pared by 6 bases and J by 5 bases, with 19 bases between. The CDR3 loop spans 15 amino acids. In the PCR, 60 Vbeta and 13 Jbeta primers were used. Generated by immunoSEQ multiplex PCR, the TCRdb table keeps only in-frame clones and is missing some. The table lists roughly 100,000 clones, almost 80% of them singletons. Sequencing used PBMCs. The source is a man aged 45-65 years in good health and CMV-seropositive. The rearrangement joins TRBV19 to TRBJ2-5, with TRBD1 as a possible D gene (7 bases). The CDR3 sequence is CASSIRGAGRETQYF. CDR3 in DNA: TGTGCCAGTAGCATCAGGGGGGCGGGGCGGGAGACCCAGTACTTC.